This T cell receptor beta chain originates from a study of cytomegalovirus exposure and HLA in healthy donors. General study points: Later work associated roughly 17,000 TCR beta sequences with HLA alleles at 0.05 false discovery rate.

Points on this clone: Its target is not known.

The PCR was carried out with 60 Vbeta primers and 13 Jbeta primers. The data were produced by immunoSEQ multiplex PCR, yet TCRdb's version contains in-frame clones alone and is incomplete. The sample includes around 110,000 clones, about two thirds of them seen just once. The specimen was PBMCs. The receptor was isolated from a boy under 18 in good health and CMV-seronegative.

The CDR3 coding sequence is TGCGCCAGCAGCCGCGCCGGGGAAGAGACCCAGTACTTC. As protein: CASSRAGEETQYF. This chain joins TRBV5-1 and TRBJ2-5, with D tentatively TRBD2 (5 bases). Germline V CDR1 and CDR2: SGHRS, YFSETQ. Deletions cut 4 bases from V and 3 bases from J, with 10 bases between. This CDR3 contains 13 residues.